Below, 18 T cell receptor beta chains from the same sample are listed, as sequenced in a study of blood T cell repertoires in COVID-19. Sequencing was performed with immunoSEQ multiplex PCR; in TCRdb, only in-frame clones are kept and a portion is missing. In the table there are about 96,000 clones, about 87% of which are singletons. Sample: peripheral blood. The receptors stem from a human donor with COVID-19, enrolled during active disease. The donor label of this sample is uncertain.

The V gene is TRBV9, the J gene TRBJ2-1; D is unresolved. The germline V gene has CDR1 SGDLS and CDR2 YYNGEE. The CDR3 consists of 13 residues. The ends were cut back, 0 bases at V and 7 bases at J, with 8 bases in the middle. CDR3 sequence: CASSVDLENEQFF. The CDR3, as DNA: TGTGCCAGCAGCGTAGACTTGGAGAATGAGCAGTTCTTC.

The gene calls are TRBV5-1 and TRBJ1-1; possibly TRBD1 for D (6 bases). This CDR3 comprises 16 residues. Trimming took 1 base from V and 0 from J, leaving 13 bases between them. Germline V lookup: CDR1 SGHRS, CDR2 YFSETQ. CDR3 region: CASSLTGTLMNTEAFF. CDR3 bases: TGCGCCAGCAGCTTGACAGGGACCCTCATGAACACTGAAGCTTTCTTT.

J is TRBJ1-2 and V is TRBV6-6; no clear D. Germline CDR1 is MNHNY and CDR2 is SVGAGI (reference sequence). The V gene lost 6 bases and the J gene lost 0 bases, with 8 bases spanning the gap. This CDR3 is 13 amino acids long. The CDR3 loop reads CASRTLSNYGYTF. In DNA form, the CDR3 reads TGTGCCAGCAGAACTCTATCTAACTATGGCTACACCTTC.

The chain couples TRBV29-1 to TRBJ2-1; weak D call: TRBD2 (6 bases). V was shortened by 4 bases and J by 4 bases, with 11 bases between the two germline ends. This CDR3 comprises 13 residues. The germline gives CDR1 SQVTM, CDR2 ANQGSEA. The CDR3 bases are TGCAGCGTTGTGCGGGGAGGATACAATGAGCAGTTCTTC. The encoded protein is CSVVRGGYNEQFF.

The rearrangement links TRBV7-8 to TRBJ1-1, with 7 bases identical to TRBD1. Trimming took 1 base from V and 6 from J; bases not matched to a gene: 8. Germline V gives CDR1 SGHVS, CDR2 FQNEAQ. The CDR3 totals 15 residues. CDR3 bases: TGTGCCAGCAGCTTAGTATGGGGGACAGCCTCTGAAGCTTTCTTT. Amino acid sequence: CASSLVWGTASEAFF.

This chain links TRBV28 with TRBJ1-2; no reliable D call. The CDR3 is made up of 13 amino acids. Germline CDR1 and CDR2: MDHEN and SYDVKM. The V and J ends lost 4 bases and 4 bases respectively, with 10 bases between them. This CDR3 reads CASSSEDSYGYTF. For the CDR3, the DNA is TGTGCCAGCAGTTCTGAAGACTCCTATGGCTACACCTTC.

This clone was seen a single time. The genes are TRBV27 and TRBJ1-6; D call uncertain. The CDR3 runs 13 residues. Germline values: CDR1 MNHEY, CDR2 SMNVEV (reference sequence). Deletions cut 2 bases from V and 14 bases from J, with 13 bases between. CDR3 sequence reads: CASSLGPPGSLHF. CDR3 sequence (DNA): TGTGCCAGCAGTTTAGGTCCTCCCGGGTCCCTCCACTTT.

This clone showed up just once. The chain recombines TRBV7-9 with TRBJ2-1; tentatively, D is TRBD2 (5 bases). This CDR3 has 16 amino acids. V shed 3 bases and J shed 5 bases, with 17 bases lying between them. Germline V CDR1 and CDR2: SEHNR, FQNEAQ (reference sequence). The CDR3 DNA follows: TGTGCCAGCAGCTTTGTCGGAGGTCGATTCCACAATGAGCAGTTCTTC. Translated: CASSFVGGRFHNEQFF.

The rearrangement uses TRBV10-2 and TRBJ1-1; D might be TRBD1 (5 bases). CDR1 WSHSY and CDR2 SAAADI come from the germline V gene. V shed 6 bases and J shed 5 bases, with 13 bases lying between them. The CDR3 length is 13 residues. The DNA of the CDR3 is TGCGCCAGCAGCAGCGCCAGGGTGACTGAAGCTTTCTTT. Translation: CASSSARVTEAFF.

The chain recombines TRBV18 with TRBJ2-2, with 8 bases fitting TRBD1. The germline gives CDR1 KGHSH, CDR2 LQKENI. J lost 4 bases, V lost 3 bases, and 7 bases had no gene match. This CDR3 is 16 amino acids long. The DNA of the CDR3 is TGTGCCAGCTCACCCCGGACAGGGTATTCCACCGGGGAGCTGTTTTTT. It is translated as CASSPRTGYSTGELFF.

The V and J genes are TRBV10-3 and TRBJ2-1; 7 bases align to TRBD1. V lost 9 bases, J lost 3 bases, and 8 bases stayed unmatched. The CDR3 runs to 14 residues. Per the germline V gene, CDR1 is ENHRY and CDR2 is SYGVKD. The CDR3 sequence: CAMRGQEGYNEQFF. The CDR3, as DNA: TGTGCCATGCGTGGACAGGAAGGCTACAATGAGCAGTTCTTC.

The chain employs TRBV18 and TRBJ2-7; 7 positions match TRBD1. The CDR3 extends over 15 amino acids. The germline V gene encodes CDR1 KGHSH and CDR2 LQKENI. V shed 6 bases, J shed 0 bases, and the junction held 8 bases outside the gene matches. In DNA, the CDR3 is TGTGCCAGCTCCCTCACGGGACAGAGCTCCTACGAGCAGTACTTC. Translation: CASSLTGQSSYEQYF.

Notes on this clone: Sequence at one end of the junction differs from germline and may be a read error. The chain is built from TRBV6-2 or TRBV6-3 and TRBJ1-5; TRBD1 is a possible D gene (6 bases). The CDR3 totals 16 residues. Per the germline V gene, CDR1 is MNHEY and CDR2 is SVGEGT. The CDR3 coding sequence is TGTGCCAGCAGCCCTGACAGGCTTGCGTTCAATCAGCTCCAGCATTTT. This sequence encodes CASSPDRLAFNQLQHF.

The V gene is TRBV4-1, the J gene TRBJ1-6; D is unclear. Germline CDR1 MGHRA, CDR2 YSYEKL. The CDR3 runs to 15 residues. V lost 5 bases, J lost 2 bases, and 10 bases lay in between. CDR3 DNA sequence: TGCGCCAGCAGCGAAGCGGGAACCTATAATTCACCCCTCCACTTT. This encodes CASSEAGTYNSPLHF.

The chain combines TRBV7-9 with TRBJ2-5, with 8 bases identical to TRBD1. V was pared by 0 bases and J by 4 bases, with 4 bases of the junction left unmatched. CDR3 length: 15 residues. The germline V gene encodes CDR1 SEHNR and CDR2 FQNEAQ (reference sequence). The CDR3 spells CASSLADRVAETQYF. As DNA, the CDR3 is TGTGCCAGCAGCTTAGCGGACAGGGTTGCAGAGACCCAGTACTTC. Using reference TRBV7-9 and TRBJ2-5 for the parts outside the CDR3, the full variable domain is DTGVSQNPRHKITKRGQNVTFRCDPISEHNRLYWYRQTLGQGPEFLTYFQNEAQLEKSRLLSDRFSAERPKGSFSTLEIQRTEQGDSAMYLCASSLADRVAETQYFGPGTRLLVL.

This sequence joins TRBV7-2 and TRBJ2-3; no definite D call. With 4 bases removed from V and 7 bases from J, the gap between germline ends came to 6 bases. The germline V gene has CDR1 SGHTA and CDR2 FQGNSA. The CDR3 runs to 11 residues. This CDR3 reads CASSSEYTQYF. The CDR3 nucleotides are TGTGCCAGCAGCTCGGAGTATACGCAGTATTTT.

V and J are TRBV6-6 and TRBJ2-1; TRBD2 agrees at 11 bases. The CDR3 is 14 amino acids. Unmatched junction bases numbered 7, after V lost 7 bases and J lost 8 bases. The germline V gene has CDR1 MNHNY and CDR2 SVGAGI (reference sequence). The chain's CDR3 is CASTRLAGFHEQFF. CDR3 sequence (DNA): TGTGCCAGCACCCGACTAGCGGGGTTCCATGAGCAGTTCTTC.

The J gene is TRBJ2-1, the V gene TRBV12-3 or TRBV12-4; D not resolved. Trimming removed 6 bases at V and 0 bases at J, with 6 bases between. The CDR3 consists of 13 residues. The CDR3 sequence: CASSDISYNEQFF. DNA of the CDR3: TGTGCCAGCAGCGACATCTCCTACAATGAGCAGTTCTTC.